A single sample gave rise to the 31 T cell receptor beta chains below, sequenced in a study of blood T cell repertoires in COVID-19. The assay was immunoSEQ multiplex PCR, and TCRdb's table has in-frame clones only and misses some. The sample lists hundreds of thousands of clones, roughly nine tenths seen once, with 0.95% to 1.1% in the top ten. The sequencing sample was made of PBMCs or T cells enriched from blood (not recorded which). The receptors were gathered from a man between 18 and 35 years old who had recovered from COVID-19.

The rearrangement uses TRBV6-2 or TRBV6-3 and TRBJ1-4, with 8 bases that match TRBD1. With V trimmed by 2 bases and J by 8 bases, 7 bases remained unmatched. CDR1 is MNHEY and CDR2 is SVGEGT in the germline V gene. This CDR3 has 15 amino acids. This CDR3 is CASSYPGQGGEKLFF. In DNA form, the CDR3 reads TGTGCCAGCAGTTACCCCGGACAGGGCGGCGAAAAACTGTTTTTT.

The rearrangement uses TRBV9 and TRBJ2-3; 12 nucleotides match TRBD2. The CDR3 is 15 amino acids. Germline CDR1 reads SGDLS; CDR2 reads YYNGEE. J lost 4 bases, V lost 3 bases, and 3 bases had no gene match. CDR3 region: CASSARTSGADTQYF. The CDR3 DNA reads TGTGCCAGCAGCGCCCGGACTAGCGGGGCAGATACGCAGTATTTT.

The chain has TRBV3-1 (or the pseudogene TRBV3-2) and TRBJ2-7; D not resolved. CDR3 length: 14 amino acids. Trimming cost V 0 bases and J 6 bases, with 12 bases left between them. Germline values: CDR1 LGHDT, CDR2 YNNKEL (reference sequence). The CDR3 sequence is CASSQDRGVCEQYF. In nucleotides, the CDR3 is TGTGCCAGCAGCCAAGATAGAGGAGTTTGCGAGCAGTACTTC.

This clone appeared once. The chain combines TRBV4-3 with TRBJ1-5; the D is unclear. The V gene's germline CDR1 is LGHNA and CDR2 YSLEER. The CDR3 consists of 13 residues. Between the trimmed V and J ends, which lost 0 bases and 4 bases, there was a span of 4 bases. The CDR3 protein is CASSQDRNQPQHF. Here the CDR3 DNA reads TGCGCCAGCAGCCAAGACAGGAATCAGCCCCAGCATTTT.

The V call is TRBV12-5, the J call TRBJ2-1, with TRBD1 identical over 9 bases. V was pared by 5 bases and J by 0 bases, with 2 bases of the junction left unmatched. CDR1 is LGHNT, CDR2 FRNRAP, per germline. The CDR3 has 15 amino acids. Written as DNA, the CDR3 is TGTGCTAGTGGTATGGACAGGGGCTCCTACAATGAGCAGTTCTTC. It encodes CASGMDRGSYNEQFF.

Notes on this clone: A read error may account for a junction end that differs from germline. Within the sample, other DNA sequences also encode this same CDR3. This chain connects TRBV3-1 (or the pseudogene TRBV3-2) to TRBJ1-6; the D is unclear. The CDR3 is made up of 13 amino acids. Germline CDR1 LGHDT, CDR2 YNNKEL (reference sequence). The CDR3 sequence is CASSQSSNSPLHF. CDR3 nucleotide sequence: TGTGCCAGCAGCCAATCCTCTAATTCACCCCTCCACTTT.

This sequence joins TRBV19 and TRBJ2-5, with D tentatively TRBD1 (7 bases). The CDR3 extends over 17 amino acids. Germline CDR1 and CDR2: LNHDA and SQIVND (reference sequence). V was pared by 6 bases and J by 4 bases, with 24 bases between. The DNA for the CDR3 is TGTGCCAGTAGCAGGGGGGCAGGACTTCGCAGGGGAGAGACCCAGTACTTC. Its translation is CASSRGAGLRRGETQYF.

The V call is TRBV9, the J call TRBJ2-5; 8 bases match TRBD2. This CDR3 comprises 13 residues. The germline V gene encodes CDR1 SGDLS and CDR2 YYNGEE. The trim removed 4 bases at V and 2 bases at J, leaving 1 base unmatched. CDR3: CASSTSGQETQYF. The CDR3 DNA reads TGTGCCAGCAGCACTAGCGGACAAGAGACCCAGTACTTC.

The chain joins TRBV4-1 to TRBJ2-7; the match to TRBD2 covers 12 bases. Per germline, CDR1 MGHRA and CDR2 YSYEKL. V shed 3 bases and J 0 bases; nucleotides not matched to a gene: 3. The CDR3 has 16 amino acids. The CDR3 region is CASSHSTSGSSYEQYF. The CDR3 DNA sequence: TGCGCCAGCAGCCATTCGACTAGCGGGAGCTCCTACGAGCAGTACTTC.

This clone was counted once. The CDR3 here is CATQPNTGFNEKLFF. The CDR3 DNA is TGTGCCACCCAACCGAATACAGGTTTTAATGAAAAACTGTTTTTT. The chain is built from TRBV10-3 and TRBJ1-4; a weak D match, TRBD1 (5 bases). Germline V gene lookup returns CDR1 ENHRY and CDR2 SYGVKD. CDR3 length: 15 amino acids. V lost 10 bases, J lost 4 bases, and 19 bases lay in between.

The CDR3 nucleotides read TGTGCCAGCAGTGACGACAGCCGCACCGGGGAGCTGTTTTTT. Translation: CASSDDSRTGELFF. The genes are TRBV6-4 and TRBJ2-2, with D perhaps matching TRBD1 (5 bases). The length of the CDR3 is 14 residues. Germline V gene sequence: CDR1 MRHNA, CDR2 SNTAGT. V gave up 2 bases and J gave up 4 bases, with 8 bases separating them.

CDR3 sequence: CASSLQGYYGYTF. The DNA of the CDR3 is TGTGCCAGCAGTCTGCAGGGGTATTACGGCTACACCTTC. The chain uses TRBV27 and TRBJ1-2; D possibly corresponds to TRBD1 (6 bases). Germline V gives CDR1 MNHEY, CDR2 SMNVEV (reference sequence). This CDR3 is 13 amino acids long. V was cut by 5 bases and J by 8 bases, with 15 bases left in between.

In DNA form, the CDR3 reads TGCGCCAGCAGCCAAGGGAGCGGGGGAAAGGGGACCCAGTACTTC. Its protein is CASSQGSGGKGTQYF. This chain uses TRBV4-3 with TRBJ2-5, with 8 nucleotides matching TRBD2. The CDR3 runs to 15 residues. Per germline, CDR1 LGHNA and CDR2 YSLEER. V shed 1 base, J shed 7 bases, and the junction held 8 bases outside the gene matches.

This clone was observed a few times. The CDR3 DNA follows: TGTGCCAGCAGCGACTTATCGCGTCAGCCCCAGCATTTT. Translating gives CASSDLSRQPQHF. The rearrangement uses TRBV7-2 and TRBJ1-5; the D is unclear. From germline, CDR1 is SGHTA and CDR2 FQGNSA. The CDR3 runs to 13 residues. V lost 5 bases to trimming and J lost 6 bases, with 11 bases between them.

This chain connects TRBV5-1 to TRBJ2-7, with TRBD1 matching 8 bases. The CDR3 has 14 residues. The V gene end was trimmed by 7 bases and the J gene end by 4 bases; junction bases not matched to a gene: 10. Germline CDR1 and CDR2: SGHRS and YFSETQ. The CDR3, as DNA: TGCGCCAGCGCGTCCGGGACAGGTCCATACGAGCAGTACTTC. This translates into CASASGTGPYEQYF. Full variable domain (outside the CDR3, taken from reference TRBV5-1 and TRBJ2-7): KAGVTQTPRYLIKTRGQQVTLSCSPISGHRSVSWYQQTPGQGLQFLFEYFSETQRNKGNFPGRFSGRQFSNSRSEMNVSTLELGDSALYLCASASGTGPYEQYFGPGTRLTVT.

The V call is TRBV7-2, the J call TRBJ1-6; 10 bases line up with TRBD1. The V gene's germline CDR1 is SGHTA and CDR2 FQGNSA. V gave up 4 bases and J gave up 16 bases; unmatched junction bases: 7. The CDR3 has 13 amino acids. The CDR3, as DNA: TGTGCCAGCAGCTCCATCTCGGACAGGGGGCTCCACTTT. Encoded protein: CASSSISDRGLHF.

The gene calls are TRBV6-5 and TRBJ2-7; maybe TRBD2 (5 bases). The germline V and J ends were trimmed by 4 bases and 5 bases, with 21 bases remaining between them. CDR1 is MNHEY, CDR2 SVGAGI, per germline. The length of the CDR3 is 16 residues. The CDR3 nucleotides read TGTGCCAGCAGTTTACAAAATAGGCTAGCAACCCACGAGCAGTACTTC. This gives the protein CASSLQNRLATHEQYF.

V is TRBV7-9 and J is TRBJ1-5; 9 positions match TRBD1. In germline, CDR1 is SEHNR, CDR2 FQNEAQ (reference sequence). This CDR3 is 14 amino acids long. V shed 6 bases, J shed 6 bases, and the junction held 6 bases outside the gene matches. CDR3: CASSRTGGSQPQHF. The DNA for the CDR3 is TGTGCCAGCAGTCGTACAGGGGGCAGTCAGCCCCAGCATTTT.

The chain uses TRBV7-6 and TRBJ2-7; 7 bases are a match to TRBD1. Losses at the gene ends were 5 bases for V and 3 bases for J; bases not matched to a gene: 25. CDR1 SGHVS and CDR2 FNYEAQ come from the germline V gene. The CDR3 is made up of 20 amino acids. The CDR3 region is CASSAHKVSLQGDEGYEQYF. In nucleotides, the CDR3 is TGTGCCAGCAGCGCCCACAAAGTCAGCCTGCAGGGGGATGAAGGCTACGAGCAGTACTTC.

The chain is built from TRBV6-6 and TRBJ1-1, with a weak D call TRBD1 (6 bases). V dropped 5 bases and J dropped 4 bases, with 17 bases sitting between them. The germline CDR1 and CDR2 sequences are MNHNY and SVGAGI (reference sequence). The CDR3 has 15 residues. Here the CDR3 reads CASSNDQGFITEAFF. CDR3 nucleotides: TGTGCCAGCAGTAATGATCAGGGGTTTATCACTGAAGCTTTCTTT.

The chain combines TRBV27 with TRBJ2-7, with TRBD1 matching over 8 bases. The V segment lost 5 bases and the J segment 1 base; nucleotides outside the gene matches: 10. There are 16 residues in the CDR3. CDR1 MNHEY and CDR2 SMNVEV come from the germline V gene (reference sequence). CDR3 protein: CASSRGQGAESYEQYF. The CDR3, as DNA: TGTGCCAGCAGTCGCGGACAGGGCGCGGAGTCCTACGAGCAGTACTTC.

CDR3: CASSPRTGGSNQPQHF. In DNA form, the CDR3 reads TGTGCCAGCTCACCAAGGACAGGGGGAAGTAATCAGCCCCAGCATTTT. This chain links TRBV18 with TRBJ1-5, with 10 nucleotides matching TRBD1. V dropped 2 bases and J dropped 4; count of bases not matched to a gene: 5. The CDR3 consists of 16 residues. Germline values: CDR1 KGHSH, CDR2 LQKENI.

The rearrangement links TRBV12-3 or TRBV12-4 to TRBJ1-1; D call uncertain. This CDR3 is built from 12 residues. V lost 7 bases to trimming and J lost 4 bases, with 10 bases between them. Here the CDR3 DNA reads TGTGCCAGCACCTACGGAGCCACTGAAGCTTTCTTT. As protein: CASTYGATEAFF.

The rearrangement uses TRBV7-8 and TRBJ1-2; maybe TRBD1 (5 bases). The CDR3 extends over 17 amino acids. Germline V gene lookup returns CDR1 SGHVS and CDR2 FQNEAQ. Trimming took off 2 bases at V and 2 bases at J, with 18 bases between the two ends. The CDR3 coding sequence is TGTGCCAGCAGCTTAAAGGTTGGGGCAGCACTGAACTATGGCTACACCTTC. It codes for CASSLKVGAALNYGYTF.

This sequence joins TRBV6-6 and TRBJ1-2, with TRBD1 identical over 10 bases. Trimming took 5 bases from V and 2 from J; bases not matched to a gene: 14. Germline CDR1 reads MNHNY; CDR2 reads SVGAGI (reference sequence). The CDR3 is 18 residues long. The CDR3 loop is CASSPPDWGQGKNYGYTF. CDR3 in DNA: TGTGCCAGCAGTCCGCCGGATTGGGGACAGGGGAAAAACTATGGCTACACCTTC.

The gene calls are TRBV28 and TRBJ1-5; the match to TRBD1 covers 10 bases. V lost 6 bases, J lost 6 bases, and 11 bases stayed unmatched. Germline values: CDR1 MDHEN, CDR2 SYDVKM. The CDR3 is 16 residues long. The CDR3 protein is CASRPRDRGSGQPQHF. The DNA of the CDR3 is TGTGCCAGCAGACCCCGGGACAGGGGCTCGGGTCAGCCCCAGCATTTT.

V gene TRBV10-1 combines with J gene TRBJ1-4; TRBD1 is a possible D gene (6 bases). Germline assignment: CDR1 WNHNN and CDR2 SYGVQD (reference sequence). V shed 6 bases and J shed 6 bases, with 14 bases lying between them. This CDR3 spans 14 amino acids. The CDR3 here is CASSRGKGDEKLFF. The DNA for the CDR3 is TGCGCCAGCAGCAGGGGCAAGGGCGATGAAAAACTGTTTTTT.

The chain is built from TRBV7-2 and TRBJ1-5; 7 positions agree with TRBD1. The length of the CDR3 is 16 residues. The germline V gene has CDR1 SGHTA and CDR2 FQGNSA. V was pared by 5 bases and J by 3 bases, with 10 bases of the junction left unmatched. The CDR3, as DNA: TGTGCCAGCAGCGCGATCGGACAGGTCTCCAATCAGCCCCAGCATTTT. It codes for CASSAIGQVSNQPQHF.

The CDR3 DNA is TGCGCCAGCAGCCCCCCTAGCGGGAGGGCCACCGGGGAGCTGTTTTTT. It is translated as CASSPPSGRATGELFF. The chain carries TRBV5-1 and TRBJ2-2, with 12 bases fitting TRBD2. Trimming removed 4 bases from V and 4 bases from J; junction bases left unmatched: 5. The V gene's germline CDR1 is SGHRS and CDR2 YFSETQ. This CDR3 comprises 16 residues.

This clone came up a few times. The chain recombines TRBV19 with TRBJ2-2; TRBD1 matches 8 bases. J was trimmed by 3 bases and V by 7 bases; bases with no gene match: 10. Germline-derived CDR1 and CDR2 are LNHDA and SQIVND (reference sequence). This CDR3 comprises 16 residues. The CDR3 DNA is TGTGCCAGTATCTCTCAAGGGACAGGAGACACCGGGGAGCTGTTTTTT. Translation: CASISQGTGDTGELFF.

V is TRBV7-2 and J is TRBJ2-5; D is possibly TRBD1 (5 bases). From germline, CDR1 is SGHTA and CDR2 FQGNSA. V gave up 5 bases and J gave up 7 bases, with 17 bases separating them. This CDR3 region has 14 residues. The chain's CDR3 is CASSLGHDQGTQYF. Here the CDR3 DNA reads TGTGCCAGCAGCCTCGGACACGACCAGGGGACCCAGTACTTC.